The clone carrying this T cell receptor (beta chain) has just a few counts. Germline lookup yields CDR1 DFQATT and CDR2 SNEGSKA (reference sequence). V was shortened by 6 bases and J by 3 bases, with 17 bases between the two germline ends. CDR3 length: 14 amino acids. This sample was taken from a study of blood T cells in healthy people across ages. A second PCR, run for about 7 to 11 cycles, used a sample-barcoded 5' primer plus a J-beta primer mix. Each CDR3 protein gets one entry after TCRdb re-called the 5' RACE reads with MiXCR. There are 600,000 to 900,000 distinct CDR3 sequences in the sample; more than 25% occur only once, and over 2.5% lies in the top ten. In addition, the sample was reused for a study of T cells of mothers and their children.

The sample consisted of blood. The sequence was obtained from a boy under 18 in good health. The rearrangement uses TRBV20-1 and TRBJ1-2; D is ambiguous. This CDR3 is CSAPAGGTDYGYTF. In DNA, the CDR3 is TGCAGTGCCCCCGCGGGAGGTACCGACTATGGCTACACCTTC.